This section outlines one T cell receptor (beta chain) sequence together with its context. The record originates from a study of cytomegalovirus exposure and HLA in healthy donors. Study-wide context: There were 100 million to 120 million unique TCR beta sequences, drawn from roughly 200 million T cells, in an earlier analysis.

This CDR3 contains 15 residues. Germline trimming cut 5 bases from V and 8 bases from J; bases unmatched to any gene: 14. The V gene's germline CDR1 is SGHTA and CDR2 FQGTGA. The PCR ran on 60 Vbeta and 13 Jbeta primers. Measured with immunoSEQ multiplex PCR; TCRdb has only the in-frame clones, and not every one. Here the sample spans some 170,000 clones, roughly 80% being singletons. Nominal health characterized the donors when sampled, though unrecorded immune exposures were likely. Sequences were obtained from PBMCs. This TCR was recovered from a woman aged 18-29 years in good health and CMV-seropositive. This rearrangement joins TRBV7-3 to TRBJ1-2, with 7 bases identical to TRBD1. This CDR3 reads CASSETGGGARGYTF. DNA of the CDR3: TGTGCCAGCAGCGAAACGGGAGGGGGCGCGAGGGGCTACACCTTC.